Below are 23 T cell receptor beta chains sequenced from a single sample in a study of OX40 agonist ivuxolimab in advanced cancers. Assay: immunoSEQ multiplex PCR; the TCRdb copy retains only in-frame clones and omits some. The sample shows around 30,000 clones, about 90% of them seen only once. The sample here was CD4+ or CD8+ T cells sorted from blood, taken in a trial of the OX40 agonist ivuxolimab. The receptors shown here come from an adult with an advanced solid tumor such as melanoma, head and neck, liver or kidney cancer.

The CDR3 protein is CSGTVNTEAFF. The DNA for the CDR3 is TGCAGCGGGACAGTGAACACTGAAGCTTTCTTT. The chain joins TRBV29-1 to TRBJ1-1, with D maybe TRBD1 (6 bases). The V gene's germline CDR1 is SQVTM and CDR2 ANQGSEA. V dropped 7 bases and J dropped 0 bases, with 6 bases sitting between them. This CDR3 spans 11 amino acids.

This clone was picked up one time. The V and J genes are TRBV28 and TRBJ1-5; the D is unclear. V was trimmed by 5 bases and J by 1 base, leaving 9 bases between them. The CDR3 covers 14 residues. Germline CDR1 MDHEN, CDR2 SYDVKM. The CDR3 loop reads CASSPSVSNQPQHF. CDR3 nucleotide sequence: TGTGCCAGCAGTCCATCAGTAAGCAATCAGCCCCAGCATTTT.

The gene calls are TRBV6-1 and TRBJ1-1; 7 bases match TRBD1. CDR1 and CDR2 from the germline V gene are MNHNS and SASEGT. The length of the CDR3 is 13 residues. V trimming: 5 bases; J trimming: 3 bases; junction bases outside the gene matches: 3. The CDR3: CASSNTGDTEAFF. The CDR3 DNA is TGTGCCAGCAGTAACACAGGGGACACTGAAGCTTTCTTT.

This clone was recorded a few times. This chain connects TRBV10-2 to TRBJ2-2, with 10 positions matching TRBD2. J lost 7 bases, V lost 4 bases, and 6 bases had no gene match. This CDR3 is 15 amino acids long. CDR1 and CDR2 (germline): WSHSY, SAAADI. DNA of the CDR3: TGCGCCAGCAGTGGAAGCGGGGGGGCCAACGGGGAGCTGTTTTTT. Translation gives CASSGSGGANGELFF.

The gene calls are TRBV2 and TRBJ2-2; D is possibly TRBD1 or TRBD2 (5 bases each). Deletions cut 5 bases from V and 6 bases from J, with 16 bases between. The CDR3 runs to 15 residues. Per the germline V gene, CDR1 is SNHLY and CDR2 is FYNNEI. This chain's CDR3 is CASSSGPPGAGELFF. In DNA, the CDR3 is TGTGCCAGCAGTTCGGGGCCACCCGGCGCCGGGGAGCTGTTTTTT.

The chain is built from TRBV29-1 and TRBJ2-1, with TRBD2 matching over 7 bases. V lost 4 bases and J lost 0; bases outside the gene matches: 3. CDR1 is SQVTM and CDR2 is ANQGSEA in the germline V gene. This CDR3 spans 14 amino acids. CDR3 coding DNA: TGCAGCGTTGGAGGGGACTACTCCTACAATGAGCAGTTCTTC. Translating it yields CSVGGDYSYNEQFF.

This chain uses TRBV5-4 with TRBJ2-5; 7 bases align to TRBD2. This CDR3 comprises 14 residues. Trimming removed 4 bases from V and 1 base from J; junction bases left unmatched: 4. Germline values: CDR1 SGHNT, CDR2 YYREEE (reference sequence). This CDR3 is CASSPGGFQETQYF. The DNA of the CDR3 is TGTGCCAGCAGCCCGGGGGGATTCCAAGAGACCCAGTACTTC.

V gene TRBV7-8 combines with J gene TRBJ1-4; D not certain. This CDR3 has 14 amino acids. The germline V and J ends were trimmed by 1 base and 3 bases, with 6 bases remaining between them. CDR1 SGHVS and CDR2 FQNEAQ come from the germline V gene. The CDR3 region is CASSLVAPNEKLFF. The CDR3 nucleotides are TGTGCCAGCAGCTTAGTCGCACCTAATGAAAAACTGTTTTTT.

This clone was seen once. The chain is built from TRBV11-2 and TRBJ2-2, with D unclear. Germline values: CDR1 SGHAT, CDR2 FQNNGV. Trimming cost V 4 bases and J 0 bases, with 6 bases left between them. The CDR3 consists of 14 residues. The CDR3 is CASSSITNTGELFF. For the CDR3, the DNA is TGTGCCAGCAGCTCAATTACGAACACCGGGGAGCTGTTTTTT.

The chain couples TRBV6-1 to TRBJ2-7, with 9 positions matching TRBD1. This CDR3 is built from 15 residues. With V trimmed by 4 bases and J by 1 base, 5 bases remained unmatched. Germline lookup yields CDR1 MNHNS and CDR2 SASEGT. CDR3 in DNA: TGTGCCAGCAGTGGGCGGACAGGGGTGTCCTACGAGCAGTACTTC. It is translated as CASSGRTGVSYEQYF.

This chain uses TRBV28 with TRBJ1-5, with TRBD1 identical over 7 bases. This CDR3 is built from 14 residues. The junction had 4 bases not matched to a gene; V was cut back by 5 bases and J by 3 bases. The germline V gene has CDR1 MDHEN and CDR2 SYDVKM. As DNA, the CDR3 is TGTGCCAGCAGTCTGGGACAGATCAATCAGCCCCAGCATTTT. It codes for CASSLGQINQPQHF. The entire variable domain, with the rest obtained from reference TRBV28 and TRBJ1-5, is as follows: DVKVTQSSRYLVKRTGEKVFLECVQDMDHENMFWYRQDPGLGLRLIYFSYDVKMKEKGDIPEGYSVSREKKERFSLILESASTNQTSMYLCASSLGQINQPQHFGDGTRLSIL.

J is TRBJ2-2 and V is TRBV9, with D perhaps TRBD1 (5 bases). Germline V CDR1 and CDR2: SGDLS, YYNGEE. The CDR3 contains 14 residues. The V and J ends lost 0 bases and 3 bases respectively, with 6 bases between them. Here the CDR3 DNA reads TGTGCCAGCAGCGTAGTCAGGGACACCGGGGAGCTGTTTTTT. It encodes CASSVVRDTGELFF.

The chain combines TRBV2 with TRBJ2-5, with a weak D call TRBD1 (6 bases). This CDR3 is 15 amino acids long. V lost 3 bases to trimming and J lost 5 bases, with 16 bases between them. Germline V gene lookup returns CDR1 SNHLY and CDR2 FYNNEI. The CDR3 region has the DNA TGTGCCAGCAGTGATGGAAGGACAGCAGTGGAGACCCAGTACTTC. This encodes CASSDGRTAVETQYF.

This chain uses TRBV29-1 with TRBJ2-2; D is unresolved. The germline V gene encodes CDR1 SQVTM and CDR2 ANQGSEA. The CDR3 loop spans 15 amino acids. V lost 6 bases to trimming and J lost 5 bases, with 19 bases between them. The CDR3 region is CSVARLGSQTGELFF. In nucleotides, the CDR3 is TGCAGCGTGGCCCGGTTGGGGTCCCAAACCGGGGAGCTGTTTTTT.

The genes are TRBV16 and TRBJ2-2; D is uncertain. The length of the CDR3 is 15 residues. Germline assignment: CDR1 KGHSY and CDR2 FQNENV. Trimming left V 2 bases short and J 6 bases short, with 13 bases between. The CDR3 spells CASSQTDPMAGELFF. The CDR3 DNA is TGTGCCAGCAGCCAAACGGACCCTATGGCCGGGGAGCTGTTTTTT.

The chain carries TRBV18 and TRBJ1-2; possibly TRBD1 for D (6 bases). This CDR3 is 15 amino acids long. CDR1 and CDR2 (germline): KGHSH, LQKENI. V shed 2 bases and J shed 3 bases, with 13 bases lying between them. The CDR3, as DNA: TGTGCCAGCTCACCAGGTTCAGGGGATGACTATGGCTACACCTTC. It translates to CASSPGSGDDYGYTF.

J is TRBJ2-1 and V is TRBV18, with 7 bases aligning to TRBD1. The CDR3 contains 15 residues. Germline CDR1 KGHSH, CDR2 LQKENI. V shed 1 base, J shed 1 base, and the junction held 1 base outside the gene matches. The CDR3 protein is CASSPQGASYNEQFF. CDR3 sequence (DNA): TGTGCCAGCTCACCACAGGGGGCGTCCTACAATGAGCAGTTCTTC.

This clone was picked up a small number of times. The rearrangement links TRBV11-2 to TRBJ1-2; D gene unclear. Germline assignment: CDR1 SGHAT and CDR2 FQNNGV. Between the trimmed V and J ends, which lost 5 bases and 8 bases, there was a span of 12 bases. This CDR3 has 12 residues. The CDR3 DNA reads TGTGCCAGCAGCCTAGCTGGGGTGGGCTACACCTTC. This codes for CASSLAGVGYTF.

This chain connects TRBV7-2 to TRBJ2-5; D uncertain. Germline lookup yields CDR1 SGHTA and CDR2 FQGNSA. V gave up 4 bases and J gave up 5 bases, with 5 bases separating them. The length of the CDR3 is 11 residues. The CDR3 sequence is CASSSEETQYF. The CDR3 DNA sequence: TGTGCCAGCAGCTCCGAGGAGACCCAGTACTTC.

The rearrangement joins TRBV7-2 to TRBJ2-7; D is unclear. The CDR3 sequence is 13 residues long. Looked up from germline, CDR1 is SGHTA and CDR2 is FQGNSA. Trimming pared 2 bases from V and 9 bases from J, leaving 14 bases between. The CDR3 sequence: CASSLSVRAGQYF. The CDR3 nucleotides are TGTGCCAGCAGCTTATCCGTACGCGCCGGGCAGTACTTC.

The rearrangement links TRBV7-3 to TRBJ1-1; 7 bases line up with TRBD1. The V gene end was trimmed by 6 bases and the J gene end by 3 bases; junction bases not matched to a gene: 4. Germline V lookup: CDR1 SGHTA, CDR2 FQGTGA. The CDR3 is 13 residues long. CDR3 region: CASSRQGDTEAFF. CDR3 DNA sequence: TGTGCCAGCAGTAGGCAGGGGGACACTGAAGCTTTCTTT.

The chain links TRBV27 to TRBJ2-1; TRBD2 matches 10 bases. V lost 8 bases, J lost 1 base, and 23 bases stayed unmatched. Germline CDR1 MNHEY, CDR2 SMNVEV (reference sequence). There are 21 residues in the CDR3. DNA of the CDR3: TGTGCCAGCGGGCGCTGGGCTAGCGGGAGTTCAGGGCGAGGGTCCTACAATGAGCAGTTCTTC. Translation: CASGRWASGSSGRGSYNEQFF.

This chain uses TRBV9 with TRBJ2-2; 8 bases line up with TRBD2. Germline V gene data show CDR1 as SGDLS and CDR2 as YYNGEE. This CDR3 contains 16 residues. Trimming removed 3 bases from V and 2 bases from J; junction bases left unmatched: 6. The CDR3 nucleotides are TGTGCCAGCAGCGCTACTAGCGGCTCTAACACCGGGGAGCTGTTTTTT. Its protein product is CASSATSGSNTGELFF.